A selection of T cell receptor beta chains follows, all from one sample in a study of beta chain features in type 1 diabetes. The method was immunoSEQ multiplex PCR; TCRdb's version includes in-frame clones alone and lacks a portion of them. The data contain roughly 700,000 clones, around 15% of them seen just once; the ten biggest clones take up less than 0.025%. Sequencing was carried out using naive CD4+ T cells from blood. Receptor source: a man aged 18 to 35 with type 1 diabetes. CDR3s include the opening cysteine and the closing phenylalanine or tryptophan. Each record gives: J gene, V gene, clone size, D gene, CDR3 protein, CDR3 DNA. D genes are given only for firm matches. Size is stated for part of the rows, as once, few or many counts, or as a class when the clone is expanded.

J gene: TRBJ1-5; V gene: TRBV2; clone size: -; D gene: -; CDR3 protein: CASRVYSNQPQHF; CDR3 DNA: TGTGCCAGCAGGGTGTATAGCAATCAGCCCCAGCATTTT
J gene: TRBJ1-2; V gene: TRBV2; clone size: few; D gene: -; CDR3 protein: CASRTTVVLNNYGYTF; CDR3 DNA: TGTGCCAGCAGAACGACGGTCGTCCTAAATAACTATGGCTACACCTTC
J gene: TRBJ1-2; V gene: TRBV11-1; clone size: few; D gene: -; CDR3 protein: CASSSDGSNYGYTF; CDR3 DNA: TGTGCCAGCAGCTCAGACGGCTCAAACTATGGCTACACCTTC
J gene: TRBJ2-1; V gene: TRBV11-3; clone size: -; D gene: -; CDR3 protein: CASSLDPGAYNEQFF; CDR3 DNA: TGTGCCAGCAGCTTAGATCCTGGGGCTTACAATGAGCAGTTCTTC
J gene: TRBJ2-5; V gene: TRBV5-4; clone size: few; D gene: -; CDR3 protein: CASSLFGGQETQYF; CDR3 DNA: TGTGCCAGCAGCTTGTTCGGGGGACAAGAGACCCAGTACTTC
J gene: TRBJ1-3; V gene: TRBV30; clone size: few; D gene: -; CDR3 protein: CAWSPSGNTIYF; CDR3 DNA: TGTGCCTGGAGTCCTTCTGGAAACACCATATATTTT
J gene: TRBJ2-5; V gene: TRBV4-2; clone size: -; D gene: -; CDR3 protein: CASSQAGGPHQETQYF; CDR3 DNA: TGTGCCAGCAGCCAGGCCGGGGGACCGCACCAAGAGACCCAGTACTTC
J gene: TRBJ1-1; V gene: TRBV30; clone size: few; D gene: -; CDR3 protein: CAWDSNTEAFF; CDR3 DNA: TGTGCCTGGGACAGCAACACTGAAGCTTTCTTT
J gene: TRBJ2-3; V gene: TRBV28; clone size: few; D gene: -; CDR3 protein: CASSFLAGTSTDTQYF; CDR3 DNA: TGTGCCAGCAGTTTTCTCGCGGGGACGAGCACAGATACGCAGTATTTT
J gene: TRBJ2-1; V gene: TRBV5-4; clone size: -; D gene: -; CDR3 protein: CASSITASTQFF; CDR3 DNA: TGTGCCAGCAGCATTACAGCCTCGACGCAGTTCTTC
J gene: TRBJ2-5; V gene: TRBV5-6; clone size: -; D gene: -; CDR3 protein: CASSFGGTEETQYF; CDR3 DNA: TGTGCCAGCAGCTTCGGCGGGACTGAAGAGACCCAGTACTTC
J gene: TRBJ2-3; V gene: TRBV10-3; clone size: few; D gene: -; CDR3 protein: CAISESKKSTDTQYF; CDR3 DNA: TGTGCCATCAGTGAGTCAAAGAAGAGCACAGATACGCAGTATTTT
J gene: TRBJ2-2; V gene: TRBV29-1; clone size: few; D gene: -; CDR3 protein: CSVVVQANTGELFF; CDR3 DNA: TGCAGCGTTGTGGTACAGGCGAACACCGGGGAGCTGTTTTTT
J gene: TRBJ2-6; V gene: TRBV25-1; clone size: -; D gene: -; CDR3 protein: CASSRGGVGANVLTF; CDR3 DNA: TGTGCCAGCAGTCGCGGGGGCGTTGGGGCCAACGTCCTGACTTTC
J gene: TRBJ2-2; V gene: TRBV28; clone size: -; D gene: -; CDR3 protein: CASSLPQGKIRSGELFF; CDR3 DNA: TGTGCCAGCAGTTTGCCGCAGGGGAAAATAAGGTCCGGGGAGCTGTTTTTT
J gene: TRBJ2-1; V gene: TRBV7-9; clone size: -; D gene: -; CDR3 protein: CASSIGASSYNEQFF; CDR3 DNA: TGTGCCAGCAGCATAGGGGCTAGCTCCTACAATGAGCAGTTCTTC
J gene: TRBJ2-3; V gene: TRBV29-1; clone size: -; D gene: -; CDR3 protein: CSVETGEADTQYF; CDR3 DNA: TGCAGCGTTGAGACCGGCGAGGCAGATACGCAGTATTTT
J gene: TRBJ2-1; V gene: TRBV30; clone size: few; D gene: -; CDR3 protein: CAWSLKNEQFF; CDR3 DNA: TGTGCCTGGAGCCTCAAGAATGAGCAGTTCTTC
J gene: TRBJ2-5; V gene: TRBV30; clone size: few; D gene: TRBD1; CDR3 protein: CASQTGHVQETQYF; CDR3 DNA: TGTGCATCGCAGACAGGGCATGTCCAAGAGACCCAGTACTTC
J gene: TRBJ2-3; V gene: TRBV30; clone size: -; D gene: -; CDR3 protein: CAWSVLGRFADTQYF; CDR3 DNA: TGTGCCTGGAGTGTACTCGGCAGGTTCGCAGATACGCAGTATTTT
J gene: TRBJ1-2; V gene: TRBV14; clone size: few; D gene: -; CDR3 protein: CASSQGMSGYGYTF; CDR3 DNA: TGTGCCAGCAGCCAAGGCATGTCGGGATATGGCTACACCTTC
J gene: TRBJ1-1; V gene: TRBV29-1; clone size: few; D gene: -; CDR3 protein: CSVGGRLNTEAFF; CDR3 DNA: TGCAGCGTCGGGGGACGACTGAACACTGAAGCTTTCTTT
J gene: TRBJ2-7; V gene: TRBV27; clone size: -; D gene: TRBD1; CDR3 protein: CASGDRRSYEQYF; CDR3 DNA: TGTGCCAGCGGGGACAGACGCTCCTACGAGCAGTACTTC
J gene: TRBJ1-4; V gene: TRBV29-1; clone size: few; D gene: TRBD1; CDR3 protein: CSAELQGKGGGGEKLFF; CDR3 DNA: TGCAGCGCCGAATTACAGGGGAAAGGGGGCGGTGGCGAAAAACTGTTTTTT
J gene: TRBJ1-6; V gene: TRBV28; clone size: -; D gene: -; CDR3 protein: CASSSQGGSPLHF; CDR3 DNA: TGTGCCAGCAGTTCGCAGGGAGGTTCACCCCTCCACTTT
J gene: TRBJ2-5; V gene: TRBV7-2; clone size: few; D gene: -; CDR3 protein: CASRSREETQYF; CDR3 DNA: TGTGCCAGCAGGAGCAGGGAAGAGACCCAGTACTTC
J gene: TRBJ1-1; V gene: TRBV7-6; clone size: -; D gene: TRBD1; CDR3 protein: CASSLGTGNTEAFF; CDR3 DNA: TGTGCCAGCAGCTTAGGGACAGGGAACACTGAAGCTTTCTTT